The 20 T cell receptor beta chains reported below all come from one sample, sequenced in a study of cytomegalovirus exposure and HLA in healthy donors. Both 60 Vbeta primers and 13 Jbeta primers went into the PCR. Sequencing used immunoSEQ multiplex PCR; TCRdb keeps in-frame clones, though not all of them. The sample carries some 76,000 clones, 84% recorded once. The sequenced sample was PBMCs. The receptors stem from a woman between 45 and 60 years old in good health and CMV-seronegative.

This clone was detected only a few times. The V call is TRBV5-1, the J call TRBJ2-5, with 12 bases identical to TRBD2. Germline values: CDR1 SGHRS, CDR2 YFSETQ. V gave up 4 bases and J gave up 4 bases; unmatched junction bases: 5. This CDR3 comprises 15 residues. The CDR3 coding sequence is TGCGCCAGCAGCGGGGAGACTAGCGGGGGAGAGACCCAGTACTTC. This translates into CASSGETSGGETQYF.

The chain uses TRBV7-9 and TRBJ2-1; the match to TRBD1 covers 9 bases. The germline gives CDR1 SEHNR, CDR2 FQNEAQ (reference sequence). This CDR3 spans 15 amino acids. Losses at the gene ends were 5 bases for V and 4 bases for J; bases not matched to a gene: 6. Here the CDR3 reads CASSPGQGRYNEQFF. CDR3 in DNA: TGTGCCAGCAGCCCGGGACAGGGTCGATACAATGAGCAGTTCTTC.

V is TRBV6-5 and J is TRBJ2-1; tentatively, D is TRBD1 (6 bases). Germline V gene data show CDR1 as MNHEY and CDR2 as SVGAGI. The V gene lost 8 bases and the J gene lost 4 bases, with 9 bases spanning the gap. The CDR3 extends over 12 amino acids. For the CDR3, the DNA is TGTGCCAGCGGGGGCCTTTACAATGAGCAGTTCTTC. Residues: CASGGLYNEQFF.

V gene TRBV29-1 combines with J gene TRBJ1-1; D unresolved. The V end was cut by 5 bases, the J end by 11 bases, with 15 bases between. The CDR3 is made up of 11 amino acids. Germline V gene sequence: CDR1 SQVTM, CDR2 ANQGSEA. The CDR3 nucleotides read TGCAGCGTTTTGGAGCCGGTTAGGGCTTTCTTT. Its protein product is CSVLEPVRAFF.

This clone was seen a handful of times. The chain employs TRBV6-5 and TRBJ1-1, with TRBD1 matching 7 bases. Trimming cost V 2 bases and J 7 bases; bases outside gene matches: 4. The CDR3 is 13 amino acids. Germline CDR1 MNHEY, CDR2 SVGAGI. Here the CDR3 DNA reads TGTGCCAGCAGTTACAAACAGGGGATTGAAGCTTTCTTT. Translation gives CASSYKQGIEAFF.

CDR3 amino acids: CASSDLRGQQYF. In DNA form, the CDR3 reads TGTGCCAGCAGCGATCTGAGGGGGCAGCAGTACTTC. V usage is TRBV9 and J usage is TRBJ2-7; TRBD1 agrees at 7 bases. Trimming cost V 3 bases and J 8 bases; bases outside gene matches: 5. Germline CDR1 reads SGDLS; CDR2 reads YYNGEE. This CDR3 spans 12 amino acids.

This sequence joins TRBV28 and TRBJ2-1; TRBD1 might be the D (6 bases). This CDR3 comprises 17 residues. The V gene lost 5 bases and the J gene lost 6 bases, with 23 bases spanning the gap. The V gene's germline CDR1 is MDHEN and CDR2 SYDVKM. CDR3 DNA sequence: TGTGCCAGCAGTCCCGTAGACCTGGACAGCCTGGGCAATGAGCAGTTCTTC. As protein: CASSPVDLDSLGNEQFF.

The chain employs TRBV4-1 and TRBJ2-1, with D maybe TRBD2 (5 bases). V lost 1 base to trimming and J lost 5 bases, with 12 bases between them. There are 15 residues in the CDR3. Germline V gene sequence: CDR1 MGHRA, CDR2 YSYEKL. The CDR3 loop reads CASSQVKGDDNEQFF. CDR3 DNA: TGCGCCAGCAGCCAAGTCAAGGGAGATGACAATGAGCAGTTCTTC.

Details on this clone: At one end the junction does not follow the germline gene, possibly because of a read error. This sequence joins TRBV6-5 and TRBJ2-5; D might be TRBD2 (5 bases). This CDR3 is 13 amino acids long. From germline, CDR1 is MNHEY and CDR2 SVGAGI. This chain's CDR3 is CASTAAFQGTQYF. The CDR3 DNA follows: TGTGCCAGCACAGCGGCATTTCAAGGGACCCAGTACTTC.

J is TRBJ1-5 and V is TRBV4-1; 8 bases fit TRBD1. Germline loops: CDR1 MGHRA, CDR2 YSYEKL. The CDR3 covers 14 residues. J gave up 4 bases and V 9 bases, and 8 bases lay outside the gene matches. The CDR3 DNA follows: TGCGCCAGAGGGGAGGGACAGGATAATCAGCCCCAGCATTTT. Translating gives CARGEGQDNQPQHF.

The chain combines TRBV5-4 with TRBJ2-7; TRBD1 aligns across 7 bases. The CDR3 loop spans 13 amino acids. Germline loops: CDR1 SGHNT, CDR2 YYREEE (reference sequence). The J segment lost 2 bases and the V segment lost 2 bases, leaving 1 base of the junction unmatched. DNA for the CDR3: TGTGCCAGCAGCTTTGGGACAGCCTACGAGCAGTACTTC. It is translated as CASSFGTAYEQYF. Full variable domain (rest looked up from reference TRBV5-4 and TRBJ2-7): ETGVTQSPTHLIKTRGQQVTLRCSSQSGHNTVSWYQQALGQGPQFIFQYYREEENGRGNFPPRFSGLQFPNYSSELNVNALELDDSALYLCASSFGTAYEQYFGPGTRLTVT.

The chain uses TRBV4-3 and TRBJ2-7, with D possibly matching TRBD2 (6 bases). CDR1 is LGHNA and CDR2 is YSLEER in the germline V gene. The CDR3 runs 15 residues. V lost 0 bases, J lost 3 bases, and 12 bases lay in between. The CDR3 nucleotides are TGCGCCAGCAGCCAAGATAGGAAGGGAGGCTACGAGCAGTACGTC. Its translation: CASSQDRKGGYEQYV.

There are a few counts of this clone. The genes are TRBV27 and TRBJ2-1; 9 positions match TRBD1. V dropped 6 bases and J dropped 4; count of bases not matched to a gene: 7. This CDR3 is built from 15 residues. The germline V gene has CDR1 MNHEY and CDR2 SMNVEV (reference sequence). In nucleotides, the CDR3 is TGTGCCAGCAGGATCGGACAGGGGATATACAATGAGCAGTTCTTC. It specifies CASRIGQGIYNEQFF.

V usage is TRBV27 and J usage is TRBJ2-2; tentative D call: TRBD1 (5 bases). CDR3 length: 16 amino acids. The ends were cut back, 1 base at V and 1 base at J, with 10 bases in the middle. Germline values: CDR1 MNHEY, CDR2 SMNVEV (reference sequence). The CDR3 DNA follows: TGTGCCAGCAGTTTATGGGGCGTTGTGAACACCGGGGAGCTGTTTTTT. Its translation is CASSLWGVVNTGELFF.

The CDR3 DNA sequence: TGTGCCAGTAGTTCGACAGGGGGAAGCTATGGCTACACCTTC. Translated, it gives CASSSTGGSYGYTF. V is TRBV19 and J is TRBJ1-2, with 9 bases lining up with TRBD1. Germline trimming cut 5 bases from V and 4 bases from J; bases unmatched to any gene: 5. In germline, CDR1 is LNHDA, CDR2 SQIVND (reference sequence). This CDR3 comprises 14 residues. Filled out from reference TRBV19 and TRBJ1-2, the complete variable domain reads DGGITQSPKYLFRKEGQNVTLSCEQNLNHDAMYWYRQDPGQGLRLIYYSQIVNDFQKGDIAEGYSVSREKKESFPLTVTSAQKNPTAFYLCASSSTGGSYGYTFGSGTRLTVV.

This clone has only a few counts. The genes are TRBV7-9 and TRBJ2-3; D unclear. The CDR3 has 19 amino acids. CDR1 SEHNR and CDR2 FQNEAQ come from the germline V gene (reference sequence). Trimming took off 4 bases at V and 0 bases at J, with 23 bases between the two ends. CDR3 in amino acids: CASSSFEFRGSGSTDTQYF. For the CDR3, the DNA is TGTGCCAGCAGCTCGTTTGAATTCCGAGGATCCGGGAGCACAGATACGCAGTATTTT. Complete variable domain (other parts from reference TRBV7-9 and TRBJ2-3): DTGVSQNPRHKITKRGQNVTFRCDPISEHNRLYWYRQTLGQGPEFLTYFQNEAQLEKSRLLSDRFSAERPKGSFSTLEIQRTEQGDSAMYLCASSSFEFRGSGSTDTQYFGPGTRLTVL.

The chain joins TRBV5-1 to TRBJ2-1; D remains ambiguous. Trimming left V 4 bases short and J 0 bases short, with 11 bases between. CDR1 and CDR2 from the germline V gene are SGHRS and YFSETQ. The CDR3 runs to 15 residues. The CDR3 bases are TGCGCCAGCAGCCCCACGGTGAGCTCCTACAATGAGCAGTTCTTC. Its translation: CASSPTVSSYNEQFF.

V and J are TRBV5-1 and TRBJ2-3; 7 nucleotides agree with TRBD1. CDR3 size: 13 residues. Looked up from germline, CDR1 is SGHRS and CDR2 is YFSETQ. The V gene end was trimmed by 6 bases and the J gene end by 6 bases; junction bases not matched to a gene: 7. This chain's CDR3 is CASKQGDEDTQYF. DNA for the CDR3: TGCGCCAGCAAGCAGGGGGATGAGGATACGCAGTATTTT.

The chain recombines TRBV6-1 with TRBJ2-1, with D possibly TRBD1 on 5 matching bases. From germline, CDR1 is MNHNS and CDR2 SASEGT. The V gene lost 1 base and the J gene lost 6 bases, with 16 bases spanning the gap. The CDR3 totals 16 residues. The CDR3 protein is CASSEGWQGLGNEQFF. The CDR3 DNA reads TGTGCCAGCAGTGAAGGGTGGCAGGGTTTAGGCAATGAGCAGTTCTTC.

The chain links TRBV11-1 to TRBJ2-2; perhaps TRBD2 as D (5 bases). V was pared by 4 bases and J by 0 bases, with 18 bases between. The CDR3 has 18 residues. Germline assignment: CDR1 SGHAT and CDR2 FQDESV (reference sequence). The CDR3 protein is CASSSSGGFWANTGELFF. In nucleotides, the CDR3 is TGTGCCAGCAGCTCTAGTGGCGGGTTTTGGGCGAACACCGGGGAGCTGTTTTTT.